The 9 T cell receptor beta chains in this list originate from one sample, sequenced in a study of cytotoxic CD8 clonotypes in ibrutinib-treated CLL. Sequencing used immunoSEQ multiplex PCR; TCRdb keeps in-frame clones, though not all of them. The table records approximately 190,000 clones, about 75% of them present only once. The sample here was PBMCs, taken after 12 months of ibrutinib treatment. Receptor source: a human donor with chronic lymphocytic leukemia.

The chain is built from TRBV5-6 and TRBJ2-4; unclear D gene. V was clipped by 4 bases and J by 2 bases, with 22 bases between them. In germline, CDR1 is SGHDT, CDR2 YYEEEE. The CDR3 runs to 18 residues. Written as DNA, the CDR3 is TGTGCCAGCAGCCAAGAAGACACCCCTTTGGAAACCAAAAACATTCAGTACTTC. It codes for CASSQEDTPLETKNIQYF.

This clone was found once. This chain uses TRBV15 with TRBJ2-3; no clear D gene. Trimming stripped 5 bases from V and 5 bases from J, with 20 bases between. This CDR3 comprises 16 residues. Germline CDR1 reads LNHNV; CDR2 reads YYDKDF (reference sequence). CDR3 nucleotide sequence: TGTGCCACCAGCCCCCCGTCGTGGCAGCGAAAAGATACGCAGTATTTT. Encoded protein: CATSPPSWQRKDTQYF.

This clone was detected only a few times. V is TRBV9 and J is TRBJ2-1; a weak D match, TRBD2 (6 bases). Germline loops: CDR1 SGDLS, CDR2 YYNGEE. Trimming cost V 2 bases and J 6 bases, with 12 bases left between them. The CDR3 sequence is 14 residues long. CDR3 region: CASSVNTGVNEQFF. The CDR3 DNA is TGTGCCAGCAGCGTCAACACGGGGGTCAATGAGCAGTTCTTC.

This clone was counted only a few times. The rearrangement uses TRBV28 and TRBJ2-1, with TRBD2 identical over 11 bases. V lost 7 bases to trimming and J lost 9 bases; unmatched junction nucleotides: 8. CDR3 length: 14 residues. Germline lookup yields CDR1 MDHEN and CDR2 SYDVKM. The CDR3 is CASNLAGGATEQFF. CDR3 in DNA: TGTGCCAGCAACCTAGCGGGAGGTGCGACTGAGCAGTTCTTC.

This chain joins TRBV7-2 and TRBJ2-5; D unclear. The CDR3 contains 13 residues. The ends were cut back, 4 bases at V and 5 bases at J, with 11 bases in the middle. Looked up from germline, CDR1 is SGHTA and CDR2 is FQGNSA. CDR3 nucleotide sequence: TGTGCCAGCAGCTCCCCCCCCGCGGAGACCCAGTACTTC. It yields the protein CASSSPPAETQYF.

The CDR3 bases are TGCAGCGTCCCTGCGGGGGGGGCAAACCTCTACGAGCAGTACTTC. Amino acids: CSVPAGGANLYEQYF. This chain links TRBV29-1 with TRBJ2-7, with 9 nucleotides matching TRBD2. V was pared by 6 bases and J by 3 bases, with 12 bases of the junction left unmatched. Germline CDR1 is SQVTM and CDR2 is ANQGSEA. This CDR3 is built from 15 residues.

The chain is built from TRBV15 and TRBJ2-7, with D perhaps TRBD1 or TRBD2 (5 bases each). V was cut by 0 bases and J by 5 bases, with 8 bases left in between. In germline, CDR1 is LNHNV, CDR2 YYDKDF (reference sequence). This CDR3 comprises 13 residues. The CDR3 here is CATSREGTHEQYF. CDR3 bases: TGTGCCACCAGCAGAGAGGGGACCCACGAGCAGTACTTC.

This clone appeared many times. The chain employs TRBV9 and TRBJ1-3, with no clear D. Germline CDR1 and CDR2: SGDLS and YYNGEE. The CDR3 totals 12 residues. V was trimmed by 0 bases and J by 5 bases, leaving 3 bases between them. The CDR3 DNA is TGTGCCAGCAGCGTAGGTCGAAACACCATATATTTT. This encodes CASSVGRNTIYF.

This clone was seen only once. The CDR3 protein is CASSDRQIANTGELFF. The CDR3 DNA sequence: TGTGCCAGCAGCGACCGACAGATTGCGAACACCGGGGAGCTGTTTTTT. This chain links TRBV7-2 with TRBJ2-2; maybe TRBD1 (5 bases). This CDR3 spans 16 amino acids. The germline V gene encodes CDR1 SGHTA and CDR2 FQGNSA. The germline V and J ends were trimmed by 5 bases and 0 bases, with 13 bases remaining between them.